Included here is one T cell receptor (beta chain) sequence, with context. Its antigen is currently unknown. The data were taken from a study of Ad26.COV2.S vaccination and SARS-CoV-2 variants. Overall study: The COV1001 Ad26.COV2.S trial arm included the donor.

Sample treatment: around 19 received Ad26.COV2.S at low or high dose, single or two shots; roughly 5 received placebo; per-sample allocation not given. Sampling occurred on day 63 after the first vaccine or placebo injection. This adult donor, from Boston, was 18-55 years old. Study-wide points: Non-spike TCR breadth did not differ much between vaccine and placebo recipients.

The assay was immunoSEQ multiplex PCR, and TCRdb's table has in-frame clones only and misses some. This table holds hundreds of thousands of clones, 75% to 90% found once. This CDR3 has 13 amino acids. V gave up 8 bases and J gave up 0 bases, with 8 bases separating them. Looked up from germline, CDR1 is SNHLY and CDR2 is FYNNEI. Sequencing used peripheral blood, obtained in a trial of Ad26.COV2.S vaccine versus placebo. The source is a person between 18 and 65 years old who received the Ad26.COV2.S COVID-19 vaccine or a placebo. The gene calls are TRBV2 and TRBJ2-1, with D possibly TRBD1 on 6 matching bases. In DNA form, the CDR3 reads TGTGCCAGCTCGGACAGCTCCTACAATGAGCAGTTCTTC. Translated, it gives CASSDSSYNEQFF.